The next 7 T cell receptor beta chains were all read from a single sample in a study of T cells in Graves' hyperthyroidism and ophthalmopathy (dated by TCRdb to 2018 to 2020). Library preparation was by multiplex PCR. Sequencing was performed on an Illumina HiSeq 2000. Amplification of TCR beta CDR3 regions was carried out from RNA transcripts. A first-round RT-PCR of the TCR CDR3 used the HTBI primer set with the Qiagen OneStep RT-PCR kit. The raw public data were reprocessed by TCRdb itself: fastp quality trimming at Q25, MiXCR clonotype calling, in-frame beta chains only. Each CDR3 protein gets just one entry, which takes the most common genes and DNA from the rows behind it. Recorded for this sample are around 600,000 distinct CDR3 sequences; just under 45% of them occurred a single time. In total, the top ten clones hold under 8.5% of the sample. The specimen was peripheral blood or thyroid tissue (not recorded which). The receptors were gathered from an adult man with Graves' disease, either hyperthyroidism or ophthalmopathy (not recorded which).

This chain uses TRBV6-1 with TRBJ1-5; D remains ambiguous. Germline V lookup: CDR1 MNHNS, CDR2 SASEGT. Trimming took off 3 bases at V and 4 bases at J, with 13 bases between the two ends. The CDR3 loop spans 15 amino acids. This chain's CDR3 is CASSDRLGRNQPQHF. The DNA of the CDR3 is TGTGCCAGCAGTGATCGACTAGGTAGGAATCAGCCCCAGCATTTT.

Points on this clonotype: Since a much larger clone is just one base distant, this may be a read error. V is TRBV25-1 and J is TRBJ2-7; 7 bases are a match to TRBD1. CDR3 length equals 14 residues. J was trimmed by 5 bases and V by 2 bases; bases with no gene match: 6. The V gene's germline CDR1 is MGHDK and CDR2 SYGVNS. The CDR3 region has the DNA TGTGCCAGCAGTGAAATGGACAGGTCCGACGAGCAGTACTTC. Protein: CASSEMDRSDEQYF.

This sequence joins TRBV6-2 or TRBV6-3 and TRBJ1-2; D is undetermined. The germline V gene encodes CDR1 MNHEY and CDR2 SVGEGT. The CDR3 loop spans 16 amino acids. Between the trimmed V and J ends, which lost 2 bases and 6 bases, there was a span of 19 bases. CDR3 in amino acids: CASSYGVMTTRHGYTF. CDR3 nucleotide sequence: TGTGCCAGCAGTTACGGGGTTATGACAACTCGACATGGCTACACCTTC.

The rearrangement uses TRBV10-2 and TRBJ1-6, with 9 bases lining up with TRBD1. The CDR3 extends over 13 amino acids. The ends lost 3 bases at V and 17 bases at J; junction bases unmatched: 8. CDR1 is WSHSY, CDR2 SAAADI, per germline. The CDR3 DNA is TGCGCCAGCAGTGAACCCGGGACAGGGACTTTCCACTTT. It codes for CASSEPGTGTFHF.

Ten or more counts support this clonotype. The rearrangement links TRBV29-1 to TRBJ1-1; tentatively, D is TRBD1 (6 bases). The length of the CDR3 is 10 residues. Trimming cost V 6 bases and J 7 bases, with 9 bases left between them. The V gene's germline CDR1 is SQVTM and CDR2 ANQGSEA. This CDR3 is CSVGTLEAFF. CDR3 DNA: TGCAGCGTGGGGACACTTGAAGCTTTCTTT.

This clonotype was found many times. V and J are TRBV7-2 and TRBJ1-4, with 11 bases lining up with TRBD1. This CDR3 is built from 14 residues. Germline assignment: CDR1 SGHTA and CDR2 FQGNSA. The J segment lost 7 bases and the V segment lost 5 bases, leaving 3 bases of the junction unmatched. In DNA, the CDR3 is TGTGCCAGCAGCCGGGACAGGGGGGGTGAAAAACTGTTTTTT. Translating gives CASSRDRGGEKLFF.

Comments on this clonotype: One end of the junction varies from germline; a read error may be responsible. The chain carries TRBV7-8 and TRBJ1-1; 9 nucleotides line up with TRBD1. The CDR3 contains 14 residues. Per germline, CDR1 SGHVS and CDR2 FQNEAQ. CDR3 loop: CASSEGTGSTEASF. The CDR3 nucleotides are TGTGCCAGCAGTGAAGGGACAGGGAGCACTGAAGCTTCCTTT.